This T cell receptor (beta chain) was profiled in a study of cytomegalovirus exposure and HLA in healthy donors. Study results and caveats: Earlier analysis looked at TCR beta V segments, and most were productive about 90% or about 30% of the time.

PCR involved 60 Vbeta and 13 Jbeta primers. This table comes from immunoSEQ multiplex PCR, and its TCRdb copy is limited to in-frame clones, with some not included. The repertoire consists of roughly 200,000 clones, with roughly 74% occurring once and the leading ten covering less than 15%. The CDR3 is 14 amino acids. Trimming shortened V by 6 bases and J by 2 bases, and 13 bases separated the two germline ends. Germline CDR1 reads MNHEY; CDR2 reads SMNVEV (reference sequence). In the case of this clone: Its target is not known.

This receptor was identified in a woman between 25 and 40 years old in good health and CMV-seropositive. The sequenced sample was PBMCs. The chain recombines TRBV27 with TRBJ2-5; maybe TRBD2 (5 bases). The CDR3 region is CASRKSGTQETQYF. The DNA of the CDR3 is TGTGCCAGCAGAAAAAGCGGAACTCAAGAGACCCAGTACTTC.